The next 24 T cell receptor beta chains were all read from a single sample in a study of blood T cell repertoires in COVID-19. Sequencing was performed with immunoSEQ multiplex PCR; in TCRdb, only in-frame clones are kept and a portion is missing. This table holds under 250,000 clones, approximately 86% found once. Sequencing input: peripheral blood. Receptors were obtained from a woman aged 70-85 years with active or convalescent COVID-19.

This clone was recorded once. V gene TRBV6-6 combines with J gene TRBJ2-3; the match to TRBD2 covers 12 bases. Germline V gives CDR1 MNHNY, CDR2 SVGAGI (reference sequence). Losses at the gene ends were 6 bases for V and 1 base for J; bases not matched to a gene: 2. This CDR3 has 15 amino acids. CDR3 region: CASSPSGGGTDTQYF. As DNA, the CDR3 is TGTGCCAGCAGCCCTAGCGGGGGGGGCACAGATACGCAGTATTTT.

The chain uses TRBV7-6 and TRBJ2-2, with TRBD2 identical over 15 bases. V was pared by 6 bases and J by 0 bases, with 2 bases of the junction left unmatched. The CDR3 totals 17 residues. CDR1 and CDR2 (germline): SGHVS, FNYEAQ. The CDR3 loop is CASSWTSGGANTGELFF. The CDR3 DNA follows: TGTGCCAGCAGTTGGACTAGCGGGGGGGCGAACACCGGGGAGCTGTTTTTT.

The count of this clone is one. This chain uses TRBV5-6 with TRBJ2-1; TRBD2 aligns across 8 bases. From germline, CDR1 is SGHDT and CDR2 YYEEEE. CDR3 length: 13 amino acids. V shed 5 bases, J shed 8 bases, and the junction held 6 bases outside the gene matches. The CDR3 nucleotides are TGTGCCAGCAGTCCCGGACTAGCCTATGAGCAGTTCTTC. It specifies CASSPGLAYEQFF.

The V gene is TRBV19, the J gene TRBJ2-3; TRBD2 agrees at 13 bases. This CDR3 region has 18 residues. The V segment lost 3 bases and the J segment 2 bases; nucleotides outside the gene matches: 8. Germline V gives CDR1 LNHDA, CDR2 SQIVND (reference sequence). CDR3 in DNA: TGTGCCAGTAGTATTACTAGCGGGGGGGCCGGGGACACAGATACGCAGTATTTT. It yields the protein CASSITSGGAGDTDTQYF.

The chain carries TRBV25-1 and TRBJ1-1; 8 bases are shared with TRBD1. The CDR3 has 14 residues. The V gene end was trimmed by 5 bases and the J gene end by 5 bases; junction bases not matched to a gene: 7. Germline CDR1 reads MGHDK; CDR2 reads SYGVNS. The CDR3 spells CASSPRTGWTEAFF. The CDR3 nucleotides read TGTGCCAGCAGTCCGCGGACAGGGTGGACTGAAGCTTTCTTT.

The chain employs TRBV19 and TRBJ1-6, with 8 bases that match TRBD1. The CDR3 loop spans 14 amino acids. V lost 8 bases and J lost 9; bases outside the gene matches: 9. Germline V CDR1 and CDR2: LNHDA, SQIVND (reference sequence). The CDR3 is CASGVFGTGSPLHF. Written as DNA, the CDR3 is TGTGCCAGTGGGGTATTTGGGACAGGTTCACCCCTCCACTTT.

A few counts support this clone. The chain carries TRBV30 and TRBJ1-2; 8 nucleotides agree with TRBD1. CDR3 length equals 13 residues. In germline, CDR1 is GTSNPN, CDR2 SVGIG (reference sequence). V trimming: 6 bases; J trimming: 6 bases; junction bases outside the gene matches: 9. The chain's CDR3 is CACPPGQGHGYTF. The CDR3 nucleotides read TGTGCCTGCCCCCCAGGACAGGGACATGGCTACACCTTC.

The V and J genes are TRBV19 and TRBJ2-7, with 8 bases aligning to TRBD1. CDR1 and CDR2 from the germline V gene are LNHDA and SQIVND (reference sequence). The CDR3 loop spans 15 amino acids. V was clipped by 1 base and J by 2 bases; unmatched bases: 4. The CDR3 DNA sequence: TGTGCCAGTAGTATAGGGACAGGGTTACCCTACGAGCAGTACTTC. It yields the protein CASSIGTGLPYEQYF. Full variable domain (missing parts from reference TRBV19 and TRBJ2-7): DGGITQSPKYLFRKEGQNVTLSCEQNLNHDAMYWYRQDPGQGLRLIYYSQIVNDFQKGDIAEGYSVSREKKESFPLTVTSAQKNPTAFYLCASSIGTGLPYEQYFGPGTRLTVT.

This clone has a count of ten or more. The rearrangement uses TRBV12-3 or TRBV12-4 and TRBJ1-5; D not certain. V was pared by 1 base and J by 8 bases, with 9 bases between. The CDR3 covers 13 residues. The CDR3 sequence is CASSLGAGKPQHF. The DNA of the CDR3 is TGTGCCAGCAGTTTAGGGGCTGGAAAGCCCCAGCATTTT.

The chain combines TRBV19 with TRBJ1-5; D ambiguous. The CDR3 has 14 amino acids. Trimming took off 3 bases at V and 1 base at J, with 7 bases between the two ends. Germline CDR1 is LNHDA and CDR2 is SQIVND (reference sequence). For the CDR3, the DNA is TGTGCCAGTAGTATTATGGCCAGCAATCAGCCCCAGCATTTT. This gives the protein CASSIMASNQPQHF.

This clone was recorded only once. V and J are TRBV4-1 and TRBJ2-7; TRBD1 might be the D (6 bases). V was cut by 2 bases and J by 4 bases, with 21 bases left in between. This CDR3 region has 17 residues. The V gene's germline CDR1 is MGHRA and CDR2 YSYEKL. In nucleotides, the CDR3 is TGCGCCAGCAGCCAATTCCTACAGGGTAGAGGAGGTTACGAGCAGTACTTC. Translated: CASSQFLQGRGGYEQYF.

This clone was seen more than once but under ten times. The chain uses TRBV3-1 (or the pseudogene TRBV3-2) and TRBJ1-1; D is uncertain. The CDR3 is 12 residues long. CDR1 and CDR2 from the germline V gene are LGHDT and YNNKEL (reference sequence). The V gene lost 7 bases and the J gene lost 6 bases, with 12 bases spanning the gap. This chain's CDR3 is CASINNGAEAFF. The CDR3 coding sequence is TGTGCCAGCATTAATAACGGGGCTGAAGCTTTCTTT.

The CDR3 spells CAISDTRGQPQHF. The CDR3 nucleotides are TGTGCCATCAGTGACACCAGGGGGCAGCCCCAGCATTTT. The chain recombines TRBV10-3 with TRBJ1-5, with 7 nucleotides matching TRBD1. The CDR3 runs to 13 residues. The V gene's germline CDR1 is ENHRY and CDR2 SYGVKD. The junction had 3 bases not matched to a gene; V was cut back by 3 bases and J by 7 bases.

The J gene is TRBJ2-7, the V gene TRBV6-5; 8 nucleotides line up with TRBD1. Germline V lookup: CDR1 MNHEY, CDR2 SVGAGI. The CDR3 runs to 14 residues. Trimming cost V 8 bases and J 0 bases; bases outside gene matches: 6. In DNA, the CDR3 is TGTGCCAGCGCTCCCGGACAGGGCTCCTACGAGCAGTACTTC. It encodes CASAPGQGSYEQYF.

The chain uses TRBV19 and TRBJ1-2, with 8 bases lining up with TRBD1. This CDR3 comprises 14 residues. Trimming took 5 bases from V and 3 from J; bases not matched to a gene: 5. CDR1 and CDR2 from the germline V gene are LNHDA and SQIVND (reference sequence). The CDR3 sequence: CASSPGQDYYGYTF. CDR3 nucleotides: TGTGCCAGTAGTCCGGGACAGGACTACTATGGCTACACCTTC. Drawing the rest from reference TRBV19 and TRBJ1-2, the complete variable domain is DGGITQSPKYLFRKEGQNVTLSCEQNLNHDAMYWYRQDPGQGLRLIYYSQIVNDFQKGDIAEGYSVSREKKESFPLTVTSAQKNPTAFYLCASSPGQDYYGYTFGSGTRLTVV.

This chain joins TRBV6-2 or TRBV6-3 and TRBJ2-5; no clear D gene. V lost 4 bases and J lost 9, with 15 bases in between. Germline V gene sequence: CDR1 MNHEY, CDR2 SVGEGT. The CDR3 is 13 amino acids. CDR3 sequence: CASSLAAPPSQYF. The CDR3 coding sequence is TGTGCCAGCAGTTTGGCGGCCCCCCCGTCCCAGTACTTC.

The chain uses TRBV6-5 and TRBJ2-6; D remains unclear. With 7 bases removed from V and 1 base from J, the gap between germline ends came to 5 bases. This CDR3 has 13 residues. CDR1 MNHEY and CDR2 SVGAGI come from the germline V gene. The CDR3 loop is CASKPSGANVLTF. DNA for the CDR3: TGTGCCAGCAAGCCTTCTGGGGCCAACGTCCTGACTTTC.

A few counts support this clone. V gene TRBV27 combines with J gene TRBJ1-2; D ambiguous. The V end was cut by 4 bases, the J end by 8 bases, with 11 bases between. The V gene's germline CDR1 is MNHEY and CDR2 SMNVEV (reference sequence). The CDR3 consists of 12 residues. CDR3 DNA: TGTGCCAGCAGTTCCATTGGGAGCGGCTACACCTTC. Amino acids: CASSSIGSGYTF.

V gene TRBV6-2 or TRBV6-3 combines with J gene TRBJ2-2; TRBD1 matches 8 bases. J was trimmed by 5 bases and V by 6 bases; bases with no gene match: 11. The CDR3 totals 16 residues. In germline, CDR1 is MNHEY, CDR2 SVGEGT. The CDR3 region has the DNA TGTGCCAGCAGCCCCTGGGGGACAGGCAAAACCGGGGAGCTGTTTTTT. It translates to CASSPWGTGKTGELFF.

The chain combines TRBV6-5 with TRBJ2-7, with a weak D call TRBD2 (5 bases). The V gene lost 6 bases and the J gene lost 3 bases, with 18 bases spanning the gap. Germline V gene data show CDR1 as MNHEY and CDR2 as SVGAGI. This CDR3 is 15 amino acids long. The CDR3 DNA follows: TGTGCCAGCAGGACACCAACGGGCGAGGGCTACGAGCAGTACTTC. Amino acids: CASRTPTGEGYEQYF.

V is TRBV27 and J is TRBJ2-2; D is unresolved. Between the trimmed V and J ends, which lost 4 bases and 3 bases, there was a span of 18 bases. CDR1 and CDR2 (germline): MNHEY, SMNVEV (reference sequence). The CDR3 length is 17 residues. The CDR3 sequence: CASSSIARGSDTGELFF. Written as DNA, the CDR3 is TGTGCCAGCAGTTCCATTGCGCGCGGATCTGACACCGGGGAGCTGTTTTTT.

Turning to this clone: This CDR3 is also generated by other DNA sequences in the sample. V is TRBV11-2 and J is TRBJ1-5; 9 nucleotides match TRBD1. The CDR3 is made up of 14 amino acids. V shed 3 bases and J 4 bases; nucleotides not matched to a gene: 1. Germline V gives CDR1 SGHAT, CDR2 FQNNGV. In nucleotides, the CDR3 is TGTGCCAGCAGCTTGGACAGGGGTAATCAGCCCCAGCATTTT. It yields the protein CASSLDRGNQPQHF.

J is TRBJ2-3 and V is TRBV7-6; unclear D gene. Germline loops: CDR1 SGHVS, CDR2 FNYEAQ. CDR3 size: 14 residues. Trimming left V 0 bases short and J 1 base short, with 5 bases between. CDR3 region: CASSLAARTDTQYF. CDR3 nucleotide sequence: TGTGCCAGCAGCTTAGCGGCACGCACAGATACGCAGTATTTT.

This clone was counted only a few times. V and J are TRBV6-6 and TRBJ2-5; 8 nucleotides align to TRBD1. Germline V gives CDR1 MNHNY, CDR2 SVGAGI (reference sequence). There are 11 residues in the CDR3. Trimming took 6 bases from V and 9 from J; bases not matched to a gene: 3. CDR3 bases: TGTGCCAGCAGGGAACAGGGGGCCCAGTACTTC. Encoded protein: CASREQGAQYF.